Each of the 27 T cell receptor beta chains below was sequenced from the same sample in a study of post-analysis software for immune sequencing data. Unique molecular identifiers were carried by the TCR beta cDNA libraries. TCRdb used MiXCR to reprocess the PCR reads, holding one entry per CDR3 protein. This sample yields about 260,000 distinct CDR3 sequences, of which approximately 34% are seen a single time; 4% to 5.5% belongs to the top ten. Findings of the study overall: Among about 5 TRBV segments more frequent in patients than controls were TRBV5-6, TRBV5-1 and TRBV20-1.

The antigens of these receptors remain unknown. The sequenced material came from blood. These receptors came from a girl under 18 with multiple sclerosis.

About this clonotype itself: A much larger clone is a single base away; this may be a read error. The CDR3 protein is CASKWRGKSNYGYTF. As DNA, the CDR3 is TGTGCCAGCAAATGGCGAGGGAAGTCCAACTATGGCTACACCTTC. This sequence joins TRBV6-2 or TRBV6-3 and TRBJ1-2; no clear D gene. The CDR3 has 15 residues. Deletions cut 7 bases from V and 2 bases from J, with 17 bases between. In germline, CDR1 is MNHEY, CDR2 SVGEGT.

The chain carries TRBV24-1 and TRBJ2-2; D is ambiguous. Trimming shortened V by 3 bases and J by 7 bases, and 11 bases separated the two germline ends. Germline assignment: CDR1 KGHDR and CDR2 SFDVKD. The CDR3 totals 14 residues. The CDR3 bases are TGTGCCACCAGTGATCGGTACACGGGCGGGGAGCTGTTTTTT. As protein: CATSDRYTGGELFF.

This clonotype has only a few counts. V is TRBV5-1 and J is TRBJ1-1; no definite D call. Trimming took 2 bases from V and 4 from J, leaving 12 bases between them. The CDR3 is made up of 14 amino acids. Germline lookup yields CDR1 SGHRS and CDR2 YFSETQ. The CDR3 DNA sequence: TGCGCCAGCAGCTTTGGGGTATCCTTCACTGAAGCTTTCTTT. It encodes CASSFGVSFTEAFF. The complete variable domain, with remaining parts taken from reference TRBV5-1 and TRBJ1-1, reads KAGVTQTPRYLIKTRGQQVTLSCSPISGHRSVSWYQQTPGQGLQFLFEYFSETQRNKGNFPGRFSGRQFSNSRSEMNVSTLELGDSALYLCASSFGVSFTEAFFGQGTRLTVV.

This clonotype was observed many times. V gene TRBV6-2 or TRBV6-3 combines with J gene TRBJ2-3; a weak D match, TRBD2 (7 bases). The CDR3 totals 15 residues. V lost 5 bases, J lost 5 bases, and 17 bases lay in between. The germline gives CDR1 MNHEY, CDR2 SVGEGT. The CDR3 nucleotides are TGTGCCAGCAGTCCCCTGGGGGGGCCGATAGATACGCAGTATTTT. Protein product: CASSPLGGPIDTQYF.

This clonotype was counted ten times or more. The chain recombines TRBV9 with TRBJ2-3, with D possibly TRBD2 on 6 matching bases. CDR3 length equals 18 residues. The V end lost 4 bases, the J end lost 4 bases, and 25 bases lay between the germline ends. CDR1 and CDR2 (germline): SGDLS, YYNGEE. Here the CDR3 reads CASSPLSDWAGRADTQYF. Written as DNA, the CDR3 is TGTGCCAGCAGCCCCCTCAGCGATTGGGCGGGGAGAGCAGATACGCAGTATTTT.

This clonotype appeared a few times. The chain recombines TRBV11-2 with TRBJ1-1; D unresolved. In germline, CDR1 is SGHAT, CDR2 FQNNGV. The CDR3 runs to 14 residues. V lost 1 base and J lost 6, with 12 bases in between. The CDR3 sequence is CASSLAPGGAEAFF. CDR3 coding DNA: TGTGCCAGCAGCTTAGCCCCAGGCGGTGCTGAAGCTTTCTTT. Combining the CDR3 with reference TRBV11-2 and TRBJ1-1 gives the whole variable domain EAGVAQSPRYKIIEKRQSVAFWCNPISGHATLYWYQQILGQGPKLLIQFQNNGVVDDSQLPKDRFSAERLKGVDSTLKIQPAKLEDSAVYLCASSLAPGGAEAFFGQGTRLTVV.

Regarding this clonotype: At one end, the junction sequence differs from germline, possibly due to a read error. CDR3 amino acids: CASRRQGTNTAAFF. CDR3 sequence (DNA): TGTGCCAGCAGAAGACAGGGAACGAACACTGCAGCTTTCTTT. The chain has TRBV28 and TRBJ1-1; TRBD1 matches 7 bases. Per the germline V gene, CDR1 is MDHEN and CDR2 is SYDVKM. The CDR3 has 14 amino acids.

In its sample, this clonotype was seen many times. This chain connects TRBV29-1 to TRBJ1-1; D is unresolved. With 7 bases removed from V and 5 bases from J, the gap between germline ends came to 11 bases. The CDR3 has 11 residues. Germline-derived CDR1 and CDR2 are SQVTM and ANQGSEA. The CDR3 DNA reads as TGCAGCGCTGAGATCGCTACTGAAGCTTTCTTT. Protein: CSAEIATEAFF.

Turning to this clonotype: A much more abundant neighbour one base away suggests this may be a read error. The rearrangement uses TRBV2 and TRBJ2-1; 10 bases align to TRBD2. This CDR3 has 17 amino acids. V was pared by 5 bases and J by 0 bases, with 7 bases of the junction left unmatched. In germline, CDR1 is SNHLY, CDR2 FYNNEI. CDR3 sequence (DNA): TGTGCCAGCAGTTTACGCAGCGGGGGGGCCTCCTACAATGAGCAGTTCTTC. This sequence encodes CASSLRSGGASYNEQFF.

Points on this clonotype: A much more abundant neighbour one base away suggests this may be a read error. The J gene is TRBJ2-4, the V gene TRBV20-1, with D possibly being TRBD1 (6 bases). The end of the DNA aligns better with TRBJ2-5, so the J call may be wrong. Per germline, CDR1 DFQATT and CDR2 SNEGSKA (reference sequence). The length of the CDR3 is 13 residues. The DNA of the CDR3 is TGCAGTGCTAGTAGACAGGAGAAAGAGACCCAGTACTTC. Its protein product is CSASRQEKETQYF.

Of note for this clonotype: This may be a read error, as it is one base from a much larger clone. J is TRBJ2-7 and V is TRBV28, with D unresolved. This CDR3 comprises 12 residues. The germline V and J ends were trimmed by 5 bases and 7 bases, with 12 bases remaining between them. From germline, CDR1 is MDHEN and CDR2 SYDVKM. The chain's CDR3 is CASSPLPSEQYF. CDR3 coding DNA: TGTGCCAGCAGTCCCCTTCCCTCTGAGCAGTACTTC.

This clonotype was picked up one time. The chain recombines TRBV25-1 with TRBJ2-5; possibly TRBD2 for D (6 bases). The CDR3 consists of 12 residues. Germline CDR1 and CDR2: MGHDK and SYGVNS. The V gene lost 1 base and the J gene lost 12 bases, with 12 bases spanning the gap. CDR3 sequence reads: CASSEFGEEKYF. The CDR3 region has the DNA TGTGCCAGCAGTGAATTTGGGGAGGAGAAGTACTTC.

V is TRBV27 and J is TRBJ1-6; 12 bases are a match to TRBD1. CDR3 length: 16 residues. Trimming took 5 bases from V and 10 from J; bases not matched to a gene: 9. Germline-derived CDR1 and CDR2 are MNHEY and SMNVEV (reference sequence). DNA for the CDR3: TGTGCCAGCAGTATTCGGGACAGGGGGCAGGTCTCACCCCTCCACTTT. Residues: CASSIRDRGQVSPLHF.

The J gene is TRBJ2-3, the V gene TRBV7-2; TRBD1 matches 7 bases. The CDR3 extends over 12 amino acids. Germline-derived CDR1 and CDR2 are SGHTA and FQGNSA. The trim removed 5 bases at V and 12 bases at J, leaving 8 bases unmatched. Here the CDR3 reads CASSLIRTGQYF. CDR3 nucleotide sequence: TGTGCCAGCAGCCTGATCCGGACAGGACAGTATTTT.

Worth noting for this clonotype: The junction does not match germline at one end; this may be a read error. The CDR3 loop reads CTSSESGEAETQYF. CDR3 in DNA: TGTACCAGCAGTGAAAGCGGGGAGGCGGAGACCCAGTACTTC. The chain uses TRBV6-1 and TRBJ2-5; TRBD2 matches at 7 bases. Germline CDR1 MNHNS, CDR2 SASEGT. The CDR3 has 14 amino acids.

This chain links TRBV20-1 with TRBJ2-5; a weak D match, TRBD1 (6 bases). The germline V gene has CDR1 DFQATT and CDR2 SNEGSKA (reference sequence). Trimming cost V 0 bases and J 4 bases, with 12 bases left between them. CDR3 length: 14 residues. CDR3 residues: CSARDGGGRETQYF. In DNA form, the CDR3 reads TGCAGTGCTAGAGATGGGGGCGGGCGAGAGACCCAGTACTTC.

This clonotype came up many times. This chain joins TRBV11-2 and TRBJ1-6, with D hard to call. CDR3 length equals 12 residues. Germline V gene sequence: CDR1 SGHAT, CDR2 FQNNGV. Trimming left V 3 bases short and J 9 bases short, with 6 bases between. The CDR3 region has the DNA TGTGCCAGCAGCTTCGAAGCTTCACCCCTCCACTTT. Residues: CASSFEASPLHF.

V is TRBV10-3 and J is TRBJ2-5; tentative D call: TRBD1 (6 bases). The V and J ends lost 6 bases and 4 bases respectively, with 15 bases between them. This CDR3 region has 14 residues. Per the germline V gene, CDR1 is ENHRY and CDR2 is SYGVKD. Here the CDR3 DNA reads TGTGCCATCAGCGGCCAGGACAGATTAGAGACCCAGTACTTC. It specifies CAISGQDRLETQYF.

This clonotype was picked up many times. This chain connects TRBV7-2 to TRBJ1-2; 11 bases line up with TRBD1. V was pared by 4 bases and J by 6 bases, with 1 base of the junction left unmatched. Germline V gene lookup returns CDR1 SGHTA and CDR2 FQGNSA. This CDR3 has 13 residues. Here the CDR3 reads CASSSGQGDGYTF. The CDR3 nucleotides read TGTGCCAGCAGCTCGGGACAGGGGGATGGCTACACCTTC.

This clonotype was seen ten or more times. The chain links TRBV6-6 to TRBJ2-4; no firm D call. Germline loops: CDR1 MNHNY, CDR2 SVGAGI (reference sequence). The CDR3 is made up of 12 amino acids. Trimming left V 0 bases short and J 9 bases short, with 6 bases between. The CDR3 spells CASSYSTAIQYF. CDR3 bases: TGTGCCAGCAGTTACTCGACGGCCATTCAGTACTTC.

A few counts support this clonotype. This chain joins TRBV6-1 and TRBJ1-2; 7 nucleotides align to TRBD1. V gave up 4 bases and J gave up 4 bases; unmatched junction bases: 9. The CDR3 is made up of 15 amino acids. Germline V gene lookup returns CDR1 MNHNS and CDR2 SASEGT. CDR3 in amino acids: CASSAPYRGGYGYTF. The CDR3 DNA reads as TGTGCCAGCAGTGCTCCGTACAGGGGAGGCTATGGCTACACCTTC.

The chain uses TRBV20-1 and TRBJ2-7; TRBD2 aligns across 7 bases. This CDR3 has 14 residues. The V segment lost 3 bases and the J segment 3 bases; nucleotides outside the gene matches: 8. Germline CDR1 and CDR2: DFQATT and SNEGSKA (reference sequence). CDR3 nucleotides: TGCAGTGCTAGCGGGGGGACTTGGGGCTACGAGCAGTACTTC. Protein: CSASGGTWGYEQYF.

The sample holds a few counts of this clonotype. A read error may be the cause here, since a much bigger clone is one base away. V and J are TRBV20-1 and TRBJ1-2, with D possibly TRBD1 on 6 matching bases. V was cut by 6 bases and J by 7 bases, with 15 bases left in between. Germline V gives CDR1 DFQATT, CDR2 SNEGSKA (reference sequence). The CDR3 loop spans 12 amino acids. DNA of the CDR3: TGCAGTGCCCCTTTCGGGGGCGCTGGCTACACCTTC. This gives the protein CSAPFGGAGYTF.

This clonotype was picked up many times. The chain joins TRBV14 to TRBJ2-3; D unclear. Trimming removed 0 bases from V and 2 bases from J, with 15 bases in between. The CDR3 contains 17 residues. Germline-derived CDR1 and CDR2 are SGHDN and FVKESK. CDR3 coding DNA: TGTGCCAGCAGCCAAGAGCTGACGAGATCCACCACAGATACGCAGTATTTT. Its protein product is CASSQELTRSTTDTQYF.

About this clonotype: It may be a read error: a sequence one base away is much more abundant. V usage is TRBV5-4 and J usage is TRBJ2-3; tentatively, D is TRBD2 (5 bases). Germline V gives CDR1 SGHNT, CDR2 YYREEE (reference sequence). This CDR3 contains 16 residues. CDR3 sequence: CASTPRVGYNTDTRYF. The CDR3 nucleotides read TGTGCCAGCACCCCGAGGGTCGGATATAACACAGATACGCGGTATTTT. The variable domain in full, completed from reference TRBV5-4 and TRBJ2-3, reads ETGVTQSPTHLIKTRGQQVTLRCSSQSGHNTVSWYQQALGQGPQFIFQYYREEENGRGNFPPRFSGLQFPNYSSELNVNALELDDSALYLCASTPRVGYNTDTRYFGPGTRLTVL.

There are many counts of this clonotype. V usage is TRBV20-1 and J usage is TRBJ1-2; 7 nucleotides agree with TRBD1. CDR3 size: 16 residues. Unmatched junction bases numbered 12, after V lost 5 bases and J lost 0 bases. Germline V gives CDR1 DFQATT, CDR2 SNEGSKA (reference sequence). Here the CDR3 DNA reads TGCAGTGCTTATAGAGACAGGGCAATAGCTAACTATGGCTACACCTTC. Translation: CSAYRDRAIANYGYTF.

This clonotype has ten or more counts. The rearrangement joins TRBV7-2 to TRBJ2-4, with D possibly being TRBD1 (6 bases). This CDR3 has 17 amino acids. V was clipped by 1 base and J by 3 bases, with 16 bases between them. The germline V gene has CDR1 SGHTA and CDR2 FQGNSA. The CDR3 DNA sequence: TGTGCCAGCAGCTTAGAAGCGACTACCAGGGGCAAAAACATTCAGTACTTC. Its translation: CASSLEATTRGKNIQYF. The whole variable domain, remainder taken from reference TRBV7-2 and TRBJ2-4, is GAGVSQSPSNKVTEKGKDVELRCDPISGHTALYWYRQSLGQGLEFLIYFQGNSAPDKSGLPSDRFSAERTGGSVSTLTIQRTQQEDSAVYLCASSLEATTRGKNIQYFGAGTRLSVL.